The 5 T cell receptor beta chains presented below share a single source sample, sequenced in a study of blood T cell repertoires in COVID-19. TCRdb keeps only in-frame clones here, not all; method: immunoSEQ multiplex PCR. Among about 90,000 clones, roughly 92% were seen once, and the ten largest hold roughly 6.6%. The sample taken for sequencing was peripheral blood. The receptors were sampled from a woman aged 55-70 years with active COVID-19.

V is TRBV2 and J is TRBJ2-5; the D gene is possibly TRBD2 (6 bases). CDR1 is SNHLY and CDR2 is FYNNEI in the germline V gene. Trimming left V 11 bases short and J 2 bases short, with 15 bases between. The CDR3 totals 13 residues. CDR3 nucleotides: TGTGCCTCTAGCGCCCGACAGCAAGAGACCCAGTACTTC. Protein: CASSARQQETQYF.

This clone was observed a handful of times. V is TRBV30 and J is TRBJ2-3; possibly TRBD2 for D (5 bases). This CDR3 has 15 amino acids. Trimming left V 0 bases short and J 0 bases short, with 10 bases between. Germline CDR1 is GTSNPN and CDR2 is SVGIG (reference sequence). The CDR3 coding sequence is TGTGCCTGGAGTGTACTGGCTAGCAGCACAGATACGCAGTATTTT. This translates into CAWSVLASSTDTQYF.

The CDR3 DNA sequence: TGCGCCAGCAGCTCGCCTAGGGGACAGGGAAGCAATCAGCCCCAGCATTTT. Amino acids: CASSSPRGQGSNQPQHF. The V and J genes are TRBV5-1 and TRBJ1-5, with 9 bases lining up with TRBD1. Germline V gene sequence: CDR1 SGHRS, CDR2 YFSETQ. The CDR3 covers 17 residues. J lost 1 base, V lost 3 bases, and 8 bases had no gene match.

As DNA, the CDR3 is TGTGCCAGCAGCAGAGGAAACCAGGGAAACTATGGCTACACCTTC. This gives the protein CASSRGNQGNYGYTF. The chain employs TRBV9 and TRBJ1-2, with D possibly TRBD1 on 5 matching bases. V shed 4 bases and J shed 2 bases, with 15 bases lying between them. CDR1 is SGDLS, CDR2 YYNGEE, per germline. This CDR3 has 15 residues.

This chain connects TRBV18 to TRBJ1-1, with D maybe TRBD1 (6 bases). V lost 2 bases and J 1 base, leaving 8 bases between the germline ends. The CDR3 runs to 14 residues. The V gene's germline CDR1 is KGHSH and CDR2 LQKENI. The CDR3 sequence is CASSPTGKNTEAFF. The CDR3 DNA reads as TGTGCCAGCTCACCAACAGGGAAGAACACTGAAGCTTTCTTT.